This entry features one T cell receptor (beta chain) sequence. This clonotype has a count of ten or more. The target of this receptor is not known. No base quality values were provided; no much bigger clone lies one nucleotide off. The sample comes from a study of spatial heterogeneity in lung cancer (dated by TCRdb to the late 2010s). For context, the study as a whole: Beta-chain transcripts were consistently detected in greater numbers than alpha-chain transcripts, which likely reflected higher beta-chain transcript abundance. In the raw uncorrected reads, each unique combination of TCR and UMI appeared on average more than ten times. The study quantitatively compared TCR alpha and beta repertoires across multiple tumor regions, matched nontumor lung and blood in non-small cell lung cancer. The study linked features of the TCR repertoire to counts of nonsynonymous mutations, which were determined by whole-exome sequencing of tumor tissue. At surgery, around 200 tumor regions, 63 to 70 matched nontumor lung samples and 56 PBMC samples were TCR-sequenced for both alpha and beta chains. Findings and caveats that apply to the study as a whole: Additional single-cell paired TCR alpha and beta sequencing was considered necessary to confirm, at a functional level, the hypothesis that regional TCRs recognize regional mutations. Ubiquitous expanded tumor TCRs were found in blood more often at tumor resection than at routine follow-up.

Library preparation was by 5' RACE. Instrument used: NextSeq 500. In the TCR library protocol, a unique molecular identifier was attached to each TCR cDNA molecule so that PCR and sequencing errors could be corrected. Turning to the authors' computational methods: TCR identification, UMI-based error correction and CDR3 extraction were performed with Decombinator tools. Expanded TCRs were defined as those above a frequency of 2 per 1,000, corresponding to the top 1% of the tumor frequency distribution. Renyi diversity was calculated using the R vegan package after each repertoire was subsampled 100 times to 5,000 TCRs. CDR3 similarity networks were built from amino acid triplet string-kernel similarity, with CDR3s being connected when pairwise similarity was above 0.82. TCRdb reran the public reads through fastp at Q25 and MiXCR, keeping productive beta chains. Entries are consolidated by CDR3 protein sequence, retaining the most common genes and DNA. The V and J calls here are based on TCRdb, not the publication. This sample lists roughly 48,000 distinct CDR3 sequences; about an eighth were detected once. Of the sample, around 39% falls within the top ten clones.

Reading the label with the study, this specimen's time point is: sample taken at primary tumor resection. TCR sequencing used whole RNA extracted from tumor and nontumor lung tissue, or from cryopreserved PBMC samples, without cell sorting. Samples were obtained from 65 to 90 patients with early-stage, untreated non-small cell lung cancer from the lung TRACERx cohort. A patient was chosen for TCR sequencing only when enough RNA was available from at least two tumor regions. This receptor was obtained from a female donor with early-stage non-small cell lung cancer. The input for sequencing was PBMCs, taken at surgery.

CDR3 reads: CASSLTGTKEETQYF. The bases are TGTGCCAGCAGCTTGACCGGGACCAAGGAAGAGACCCAGTACTTC. The sequence is built from TRBV5-4 and TRBJ2-5, with the D assignment possibly TRBD1 or TRBD2, given 5 matching bases for each. The CDR3 runs 15 residues from the cysteine to the phenylalanine. Just CDR3 DNA is preserved here, 45 bases in frame from base 1. V loses 1 base of germline sequence and J loses 3 bases, and the interval between the two ends is 13 bases. The germline V gene encodes CDR1 SGHNT and CDR2 YYREEE (reference sequence). Joined to the reference TRBV5-4 and TRBJ2-5 proteins, this CDR3 gives the full variable domain: ETGVTQSPTHLIKTRGQQVTLRCSSQSGHNTVSWYQQALGQGPQFIFQYYREEENGRGNFPPRFSGLQFPNYSSELNVNALELDDSALYLCASSLTGTKEETQYFGPGTRLLVL.